A single sample gave rise to the 15 T cell receptor beta chains below, sequenced in a study of tissue T cells after allogeneic stem cell transplantation. Method: immunoSEQ multiplex PCR; TCRdb's copy keeps in-frame clones and lacks some. Among approximately 20,000 clones listed, about 70% were seen once. The sequenced sample was blood. Source of these receptors: a female BALB/c mouse in good health. The mice in this strain carry MHC haplotype H2-d.

As for this clone: Germline and genes: mouse. Read sequence stops 1 residue before the CDR3 end, and the germline J gene provides the missing end. The rearrangement uses TRBV13-1 and TRBJ2-2, with 9 bases that match TRBD2. The CDR3 length is 16 residues. Looked up from germline, CDR1 is NSHNY and CDR2 is SYGAGN. Germline trimming cut 0 bases from V and 1 base from J; bases unmatched to any gene: 1. CDR3 sequence reads: CASSDDWGENTGQLYF. The sequenced CDR3 bases are TGTGCCAGCAGTGATGACTGGGGGGAAAACACCGGGCAGCTCTAC.

As regards this clone: Genes and germline are mouse. Sequencing ends 1 residue short of the CDR3 end; the germline J gene provides the rest. The chain recombines TRBV4 with TRBJ1-2; the D is unclear. The V end was cut by 4 bases, the J end by 0 bases, with 6 bases between. Per the germline V gene, CDR1 is LGHDT and CDR2 is YNNKQL (reference sequence). The CDR3 has 13 residues. CDR3 in amino acids: CASSFNANSDYTF. CDR3 bases read: TGTGCCAGCAGCTTTAATGCAAACTCCGACTACACC.

Notes on this clone: Here the gene names and germline are mouse. Within the sample, other DNA sequences also encode this same CDR3. Here the CDR3 reads CASSSGTGGIQDTQYF. CDR3 DNA (partial): TGTGCCAGCAGCTCCGGAACTGGGGGGATCCAAGACACCCAGTAC. The chain recombines TRBV3 with TRBJ2-5, with 9 bases aligning to TRBD2. The read is 1 residue too short to cover the CDR3 end, so that end is filled in from the germline J gene. This CDR3 spans 16 amino acids. With 4 bases clipped from V and 2 bases from J, the junction kept 7 bases outside the gene matches. CDR1 SNHLY and CDR2 FYNGKV come from the germline V gene (reference sequence).

Comment on this clone: Mouse gene names and germline throughout. The CDR3 goes on 1 residue after the read ends, and that part is filled in from the germline J gene. The chain employs TRBV4 and TRBJ2-5, with 11 bases that match TRBD2. CDR3 length: 14 amino acids. In germline, CDR1 is LGHDT, CDR2 YNNKQL (reference sequence). The junction had 1 base not matched to a gene; V was cut back by 3 bases and J by 5 bases. The CDR3 spells CASSYGLGGDTQYF. Partial CDR3 DNA: TGTGCCAGCAGCTACGGACTGGGGGGAGACACCCAGTAC.

This clone was picked up a small number of times. Germline and genes: mouse. The read terminates 1 residue before the CDR3 end, so the remaining end is supplied by the germline J gene. The rearrangement joins TRBV3 to TRBJ1-3; tentative D call: TRBD1 (6 bases). With 5 bases removed from V and 7 bases from J, the gap between germline ends came to 12 bases. Germline values: CDR1 SNHLY, CDR2 FYNGKV (reference sequence). The CDR3 sequence is 13 residues long. The sequenced part of the CDR3 DNA is TGTGCCAGCAGCCGGATGGGGGCTAATACGCTCTAT. As protein: CASSRMGANTLY. The whole CDR3 protein is CASSRMGANTLYF.

This clone showed up just a few times. Here the gene names and germline are mouse. The sequenced fragment ends 1 residue before the CDR3 boundary, so the rest is inferred from the germline J gene. The chain employs TRBV13-2 and TRBJ2-7; 12 bases are a match to TRBD2. This CDR3 is 17 amino acids long. The J segment lost 4 bases and the V segment lost 0 bases, leaving 8 bases of the junction unmatched. Looked up from germline, CDR1 is NNHNN and CDR2 is SYGAGS (reference sequence). The CDR3 protein is CASGDAQRTGGEYEQYF. The DNA read from the CDR3 is TGTGCCAGCGGTGATGCACAAAGGACTGGGGGGGAGTATGAACAGTAC.

A note on this clone: The germline and genes are mouse ones. The read comes to an end 1 residue before the CDR3 does, leaving the germline J gene to fill in the end. The chain couples TRBV13-2 to TRBJ2-1; weak D call: TRBD1 (5 bases). Germline values: CDR1 NNHNN, CDR2 SYGAGS (reference sequence). This CDR3 has 13 amino acids. V was shortened by 0 bases and J by 4 bases, with 5 bases between the two germline ends. The sequenced CDR3 bases are TGTGCCAGCGGTGATGCAGGGTATGCTGAGCAGTTC. This translates into CASGDAGYAEQF. The full CDR3 protein is CASGDAGYAEQFF.

As regards this clone: The gene names here belong to mouse. The read terminates 1 residue before the CDR3 end, so the remaining end is supplied by the germline J gene. V and J are TRBV19 and TRBJ2-5, with 14 bases that match TRBD2. The germline V gene encodes CDR1 FNHDT and CDR2 SITEND (reference sequence). This CDR3 comprises 17 residues. V trimming: 2 bases; J trimming: 2 bases; junction bases outside the gene matches: 4. CDR3 protein: CASSMGDWGGAQDTQYF. Incomplete CDR3 DNA: TGTGCCAGCAGTATGGGGGACTGGGGGGGCGCCCAAGACACCCAGTAC.

Comments on this clone: The listed genes are named as in mouse. The read gets to within 1 residue of the CDR3 end, and the germline J gene fills in the rest. The chain joins TRBV13-2 to TRBJ2-5; no clear D gene. V gave up 2 bases and J gave up 0 bases, with 4 bases separating them. This CDR3 spans 13 amino acids. The V gene's germline CDR1 is NNHNN and CDR2 SYGAGS (reference sequence). The covered CDR3 bases are TGTGCCAGCGGTGACAGTAACCAAGACACCCAGTAC. As protein: CASGDSNQDTQY. The whole CDR3 protein is CASGDSNQDTQYF.

For this clone: The genes are named according to mouse. Sequencing ends 1 residue short of the CDR3 end; the germline J gene provides the rest. The chain employs TRBV20 and TRBJ1-2, with 7 nucleotides matching TRBD1. Trimming took 0 bases from V and 0 from J; bases not matched to a gene: 4. Germline V lookup: CDR1 GFQATS, CDR2 STVNSAI. CDR3 length: 15 residues. CDR3 DNA, as far as it was read: TGTGGTGCTAGGGATACGACAGGGACAAACTCCGACTACACC. It encodes CGARDTTGTNSDYT. The whole CDR3 protein is CGARDTTGTNSDYTF.

For this clone: The genes are named according to mouse. Read data end 1 residue before the CDR3 end; the end is taken from the germline J gene. The chain employs TRBV24 and TRBJ2-7; 7 positions agree with TRBD1. This CDR3 contains 15 residues. V lost 2 bases, J lost 0 bases, and 4 bases stayed unmatched. From germline, CDR1 is KGHTA and CDR2 FRNEEI. CDR3 DNA (partial): TGTGCCAGCAGTCTGCCGGACAGGAGCTCCTATGAACAGTAC. Translating gives CASSLPDRSSYEQY. In full, the CDR3 reads CASSLPDRSSYEQYF.

Concerning this clone: Germline and genes: mouse. The read ends 1 residue before the CDR3 terminus; that terminus is restored from the germline J gene. The chain couples TRBV1 to TRBJ2-5; 9 positions agree with TRBD2. With 3 bases clipped from V and 6 bases from J, the junction kept 4 bases outside the gene matches. The CDR3 contains 14 residues. Germline CDR1 NSQYPW, CDR2 LRSPGD (reference sequence). The CDR3 DNA, read in part, is TGCACCTGCAGTGCTGGGGGGGCGCGCGACACCCAGTAC. Amino acid sequence: CTCSAGGARDTQY. The entire CDR3 protein reads CTCSAGGARDTQYF.

This clone has just one count. All gene names here are mouse names. The read halts 1 residue ahead of the CDR3 end, with the missing end drawn from the germline J gene. This rearrangement joins TRBV4 to TRBJ2-5; 12 positions agree with TRBD2. This CDR3 spans 14 amino acids. Germline values: CDR1 LGHDT, CDR2 YNNKQL (reference sequence). V was pared by 5 bases and J by 6 bases, with 3 bases of the junction left unmatched. The sequenced CDR3 bases are TGTGCCAGCAGCCGGGACTGGGGGGTCGACACCCAGTAC. It translates to CASSRDWGVDTQY. In full, the CDR3 is CASSRDWGVDTQYF. The entire variable domain, with the rest obtained from reference TRBV4 and TRBJ2-5, is as follows: ETAVFQTPNYHVTQVGNEVSFNCKQTLGHDTMYWYKQDSKKLLKIMFSYNNKQLIVNETVPRRFSPQSSDKAHLNLRIKSVEPEDSAVYLCASSRDWGVDTQYFGPGTRLLVL.

Points on this clone: Germline and genes: mouse. The CDR3 end is not reached by the read, which stops 1 residue before it; the germline J gene fills it in. The chain recombines TRBV1 with TRBJ1-4; D gene unclear. This CDR3 has 15 amino acids. V was pared by 2 bases and J by 0 bases, with 7 bases between. Germline CDR1 reads NSQYPW; CDR2 reads LRSPGD (reference sequence). The sequenced CDR3 bases are TGCACCTGCAGTGCACCCGGCCTTTCCAACGAAAGATTATTT. It codes for CTCSAPGLSNERLF. The complete CDR3 sequence is CTCSAPGLSNERLFF.

This clone has a handful of counts. Gene names refer to mouse genes. The missing CDR3 end, 1 residue past where the read stops, is filled in from the germline J gene. The chain recombines TRBV2 with TRBJ2-2; maybe TRBD1 (6 bases). Trimming shortened V by 2 bases and J by 2 bases, and 9 bases separated the two germline ends. The V gene's germline CDR1 is LGHNA and CDR2 YSYQKL. This CDR3 region has 15 residues. The covered CDR3 bases are TGTGCCAGCAGCCAATCGGGACACAACACCGGGCAGCTCTAC. This translates into CASSQSGHNTGQLY. The full CDR3 sequence reads CASSQSGHNTGQLYF.